Here is one TCR beta chain with its context. This specimen belongs to a study of shared T cell receptors in the human thymus. Profiling relied on immunoSEQ multiplex PCR, and the TCRdb table lists in-frame clones only, not all of them. The sample consists of hundreds of thousands of clones, roughly 90% of them appearing once. This sample was also put to use in a study of human thymus T cells. That work adds: Thymus was obtained from resections taken during corrective heart surgery.

The clonotype was recovered from a boy under three years old with a congenital heart defect. Material: thymocytes.

CDR3 DNA sequence: TGCAGCGTTGGGACAGGGCCTGGTCCCTACGAGCAGTACTTC. Amino acids: CSVGTGPGPYEQYF. The chain is built from TRBV29-1 and TRBJ2-7; the match to TRBD1 covers 8 bases. V was clipped by 4 bases and J by 2 bases; unmatched bases: 7. Germline V gene data show CDR1 as SQVTM and CDR2 as ANQGSEA. This CDR3 region has 14 residues.